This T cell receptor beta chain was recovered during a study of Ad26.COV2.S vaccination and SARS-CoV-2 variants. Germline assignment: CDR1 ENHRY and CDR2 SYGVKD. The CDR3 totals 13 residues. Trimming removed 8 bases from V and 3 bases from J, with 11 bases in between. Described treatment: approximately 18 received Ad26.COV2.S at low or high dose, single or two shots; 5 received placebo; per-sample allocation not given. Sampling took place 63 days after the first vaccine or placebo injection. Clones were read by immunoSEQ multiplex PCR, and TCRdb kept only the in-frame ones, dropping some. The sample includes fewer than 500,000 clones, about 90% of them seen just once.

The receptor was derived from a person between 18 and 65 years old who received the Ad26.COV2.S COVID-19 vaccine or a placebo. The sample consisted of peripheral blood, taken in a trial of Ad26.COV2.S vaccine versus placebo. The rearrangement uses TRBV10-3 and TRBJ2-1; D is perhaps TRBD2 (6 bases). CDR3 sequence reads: CAIRDWRYNEQFF. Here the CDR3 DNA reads TGTGCCATCCGGGACTGGCGCTACAATGAGCAGTTCTTC.